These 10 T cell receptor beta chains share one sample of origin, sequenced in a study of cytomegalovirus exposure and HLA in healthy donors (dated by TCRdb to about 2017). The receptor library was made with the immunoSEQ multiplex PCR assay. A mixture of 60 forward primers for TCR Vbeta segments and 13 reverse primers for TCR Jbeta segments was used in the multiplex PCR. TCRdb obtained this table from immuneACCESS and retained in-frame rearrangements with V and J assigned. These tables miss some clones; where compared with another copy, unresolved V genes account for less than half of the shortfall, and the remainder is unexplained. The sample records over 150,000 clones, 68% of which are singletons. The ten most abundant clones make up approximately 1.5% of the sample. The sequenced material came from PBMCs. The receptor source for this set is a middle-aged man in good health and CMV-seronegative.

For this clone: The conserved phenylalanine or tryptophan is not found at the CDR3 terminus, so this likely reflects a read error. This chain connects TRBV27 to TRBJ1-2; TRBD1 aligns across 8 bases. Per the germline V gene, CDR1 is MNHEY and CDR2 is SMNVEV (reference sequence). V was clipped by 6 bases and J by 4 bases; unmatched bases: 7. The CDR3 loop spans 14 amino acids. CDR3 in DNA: TGTGCCAGCAGCGCCTCCGGGACAGGCTATGGCTACACCATC. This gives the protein CASSASGTGYGYTI.

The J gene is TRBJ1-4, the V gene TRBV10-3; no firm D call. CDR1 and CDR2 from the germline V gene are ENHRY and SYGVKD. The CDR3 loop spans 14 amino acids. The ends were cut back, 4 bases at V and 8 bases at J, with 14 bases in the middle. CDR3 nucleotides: TGTGCCATCAGTGCGGGCCAGGAGGAAGAAAAACTGTTTTTT. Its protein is CAISAGQEEEKLFF.

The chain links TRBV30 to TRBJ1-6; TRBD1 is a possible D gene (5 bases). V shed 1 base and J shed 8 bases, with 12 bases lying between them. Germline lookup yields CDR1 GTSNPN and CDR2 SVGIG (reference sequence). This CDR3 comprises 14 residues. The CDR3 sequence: CAWSGQYGYSPLHF. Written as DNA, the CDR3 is TGTGCCTGGAGTGGACAGTATGGGTATTCACCCCTCCACTTT.

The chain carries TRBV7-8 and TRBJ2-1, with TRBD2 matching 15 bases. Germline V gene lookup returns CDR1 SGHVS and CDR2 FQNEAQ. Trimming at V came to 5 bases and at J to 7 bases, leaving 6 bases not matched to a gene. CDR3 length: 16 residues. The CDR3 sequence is CASSPWTSGGGNEQFF. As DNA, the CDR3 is TGTGCCAGCAGCCCCTGGACTAGCGGGGGGGGAAATGAGCAGTTCTTC.

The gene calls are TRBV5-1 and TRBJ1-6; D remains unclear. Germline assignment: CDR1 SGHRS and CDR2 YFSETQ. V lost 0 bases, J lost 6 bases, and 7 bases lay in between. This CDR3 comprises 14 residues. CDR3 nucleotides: TGCGCCAGCAGCTTGGAAACTGCTAATTCACCCCTCCACTTT. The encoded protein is CASSLETANSPLHF.

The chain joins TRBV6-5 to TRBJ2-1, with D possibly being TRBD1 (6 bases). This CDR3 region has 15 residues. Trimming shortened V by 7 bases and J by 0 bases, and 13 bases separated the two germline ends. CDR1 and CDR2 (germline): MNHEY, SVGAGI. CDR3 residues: CASTPQGSSYNEQFF. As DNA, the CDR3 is TGTGCCAGCACTCCTCAGGGGAGCTCCTACAATGAGCAGTTCTTC.

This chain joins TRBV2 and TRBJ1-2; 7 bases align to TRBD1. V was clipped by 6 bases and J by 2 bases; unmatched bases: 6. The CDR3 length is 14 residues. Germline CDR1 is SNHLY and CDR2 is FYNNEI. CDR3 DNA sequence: TGTGCCAGCAGGACCTCGACAGGGAACTATGGCTACACCTTC. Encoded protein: CASRTSTGNYGYTF.

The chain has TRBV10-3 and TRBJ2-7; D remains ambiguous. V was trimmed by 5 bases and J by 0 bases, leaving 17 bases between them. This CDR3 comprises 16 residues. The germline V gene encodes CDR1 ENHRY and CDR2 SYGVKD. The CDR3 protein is CAISINKYLSSYEQYF. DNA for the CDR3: TGTGCCATCAGTATAAATAAATACCTCAGCTCCTACGAGCAGTACTTC.

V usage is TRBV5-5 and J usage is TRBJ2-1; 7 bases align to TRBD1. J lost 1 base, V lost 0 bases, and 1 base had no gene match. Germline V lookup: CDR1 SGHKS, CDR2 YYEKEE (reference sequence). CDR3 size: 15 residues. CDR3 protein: CASSLGGQSYNEQFF. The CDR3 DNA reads TGTGCCAGCAGCTTGGGGGGACAGTCCTACAATGAGCAGTTCTTC.

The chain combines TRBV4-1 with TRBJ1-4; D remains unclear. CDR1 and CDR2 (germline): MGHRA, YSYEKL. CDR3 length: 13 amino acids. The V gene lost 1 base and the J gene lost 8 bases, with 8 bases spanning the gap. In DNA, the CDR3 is TGCGCCAGCAGCCAAGTCCTACCAGAAAAACTGTTTTTT. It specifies CASSQVLPEKLFF.